The entry below gives a single T cell receptor (beta chain) sequence along with its context. This sample was included in a study of T cell responses to AZD1222 COVID-19 vaccine. V lost 4 bases, J lost 2 bases, and 6 bases stayed unmatched. This CDR3 region has 15 residues. Germline CDR1 reads LNHDA; CDR2 reads SQIVND (reference sequence). Repertoires were generated with immunoSEQ multiplex PCR, while TCRdb's copy carries only in-frame clones and drops some. The sample records around 140,000 clones, around 84% being singletons. Here the sequenced sample was peripheral blood, taken 28 days after the second AZD1222 dose. V and J are TRBV19 and TRBJ1-2; 8 bases are shared with TRBD1. The TCR was taken from an adult who received the AZD1222 COVID-19 vaccine. As DNA, the CDR3 is TGTGCCAGTAGTACAGGGACAGGCCGCAACTATGGCTACACCTTC. Its protein is CASSTGTGRNYGYTF.